Described below is a single T cell receptor beta chain sequence and its context. Its antigen is unknown. This CDR3 contains 15 residues. V was clipped by 6 bases and J by 7 bases, with 19 bases between them. Germline CDR1 and CDR2: MNHNS and SASEGT. Treatment defined: roughly ten-day PBMC culture with coronavirus spike peptide pools or control peptides (ViraFEST assay). The data originate from a study of vaccination and CD4 T cells after COVID-19. Oncomine TCR Beta short-read sequencing was applied to DNA from cultured CD4+ T cells. TCRdb called the PCR reads again in MiXCR, with one record for every CDR3 protein. The sample has 25,000 to 30,000 distinct CDR3 sequences, 50% seen once.

Sequenced here: CD4+ T cells from blood, cultured in vitro, sampled before SARS-CoV-2 vaccination. This sequence originates from a human donor who received a COVID-19 vaccine. The chain combines TRBV6-1 with TRBJ1-5; a possible D gene is TRBD1 (5 bases). The CDR3 is CASSPGPSTGQPQHF. The CDR3 region has the DNA TGTGCCAGCAGCCCGGGACCCTCTACGGGACAGCCCCAGCATTTT.